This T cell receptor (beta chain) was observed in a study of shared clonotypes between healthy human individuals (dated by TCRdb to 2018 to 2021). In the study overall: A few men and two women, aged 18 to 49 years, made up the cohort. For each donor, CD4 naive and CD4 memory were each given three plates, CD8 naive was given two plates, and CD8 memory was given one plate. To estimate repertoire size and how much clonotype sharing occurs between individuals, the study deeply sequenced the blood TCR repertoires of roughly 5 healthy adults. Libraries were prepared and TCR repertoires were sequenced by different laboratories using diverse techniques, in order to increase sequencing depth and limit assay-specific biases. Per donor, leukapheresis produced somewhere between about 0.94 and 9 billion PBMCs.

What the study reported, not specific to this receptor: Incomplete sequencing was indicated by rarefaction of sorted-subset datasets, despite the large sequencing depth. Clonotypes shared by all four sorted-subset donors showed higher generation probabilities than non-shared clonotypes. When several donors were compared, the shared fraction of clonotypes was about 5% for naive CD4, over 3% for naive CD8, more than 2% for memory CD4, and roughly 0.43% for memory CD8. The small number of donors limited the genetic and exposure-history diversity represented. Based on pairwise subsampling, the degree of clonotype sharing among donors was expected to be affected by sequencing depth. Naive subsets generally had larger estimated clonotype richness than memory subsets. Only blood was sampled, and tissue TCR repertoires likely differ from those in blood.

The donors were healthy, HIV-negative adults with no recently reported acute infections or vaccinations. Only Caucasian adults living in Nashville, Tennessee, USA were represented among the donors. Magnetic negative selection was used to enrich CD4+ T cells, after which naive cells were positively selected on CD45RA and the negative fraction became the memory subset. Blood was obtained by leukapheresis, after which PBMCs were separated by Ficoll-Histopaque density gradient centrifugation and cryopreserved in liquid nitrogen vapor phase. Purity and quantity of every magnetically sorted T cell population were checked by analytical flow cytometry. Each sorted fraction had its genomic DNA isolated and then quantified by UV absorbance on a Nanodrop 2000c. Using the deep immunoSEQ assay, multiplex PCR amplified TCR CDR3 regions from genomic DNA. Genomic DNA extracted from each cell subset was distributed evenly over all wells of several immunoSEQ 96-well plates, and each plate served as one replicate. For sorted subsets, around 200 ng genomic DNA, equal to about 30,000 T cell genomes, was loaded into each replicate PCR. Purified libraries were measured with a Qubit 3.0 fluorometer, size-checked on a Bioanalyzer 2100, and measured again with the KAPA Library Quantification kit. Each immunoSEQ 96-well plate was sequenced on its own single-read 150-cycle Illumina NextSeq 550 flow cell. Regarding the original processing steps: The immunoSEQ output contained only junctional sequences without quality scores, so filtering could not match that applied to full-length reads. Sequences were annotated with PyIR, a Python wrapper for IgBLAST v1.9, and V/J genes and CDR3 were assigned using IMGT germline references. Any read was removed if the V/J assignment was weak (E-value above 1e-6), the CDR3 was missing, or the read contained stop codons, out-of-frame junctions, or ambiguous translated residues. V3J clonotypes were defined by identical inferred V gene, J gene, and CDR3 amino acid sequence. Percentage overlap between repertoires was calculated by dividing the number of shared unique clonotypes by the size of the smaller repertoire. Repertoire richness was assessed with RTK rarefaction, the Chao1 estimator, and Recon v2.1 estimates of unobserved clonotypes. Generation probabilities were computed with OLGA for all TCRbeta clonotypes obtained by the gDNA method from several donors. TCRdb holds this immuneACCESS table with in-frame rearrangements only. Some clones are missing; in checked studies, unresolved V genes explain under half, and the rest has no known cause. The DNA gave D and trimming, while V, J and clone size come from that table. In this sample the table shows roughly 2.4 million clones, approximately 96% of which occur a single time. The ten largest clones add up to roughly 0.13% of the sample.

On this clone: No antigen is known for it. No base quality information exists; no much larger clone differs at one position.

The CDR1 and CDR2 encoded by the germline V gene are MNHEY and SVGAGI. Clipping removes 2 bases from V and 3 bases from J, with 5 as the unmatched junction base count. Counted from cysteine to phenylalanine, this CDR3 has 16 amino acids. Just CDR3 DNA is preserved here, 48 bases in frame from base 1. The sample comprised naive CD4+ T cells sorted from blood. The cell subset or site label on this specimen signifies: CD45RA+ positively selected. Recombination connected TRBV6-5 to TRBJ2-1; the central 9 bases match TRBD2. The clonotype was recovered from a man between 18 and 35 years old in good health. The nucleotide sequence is TGTGCCAGCAGTTACCGAGGGACTAGCAGCTACAATGAGCAGTTCTTC. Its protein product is CASSYRGTSSYNEQFF.